One T cell receptor beta chain is described in this entry. The source of the sample is a study of T cell changes during pregnancy in multiple sclerosis. Some clones are missing from TCRdb's copy, which holds only in-frame ones; the method was immunoSEQ multiplex PCR. The sample includes 85,000 to 130,000 clones, about nine tenths of them seen just once. CDR3 length: 16 residues. From germline, CDR1 is PRHDT and CDR2 FYEKMQ (reference sequence). V was shortened by 5 bases and J by 0 bases, with 16 bases between the two germline ends. The genes are TRBV13 and TRBJ1-1; D ambiguous. The sequences come from peripheral blood, collected after pregnancy. The sequence was collected from a female donor with multiple sclerosis, enrolled in a pregnancy study. The CDR3 reads CASSRQRASMNTEAFF. For the CDR3, the DNA is TGTGCCAGCAGCCGGCAGCGGGCCTCAATGAACACTGAAGCTTTCTTT.